A selection of T cell receptor beta chains follows, all from one sample in a study of cytomegalovirus exposure and HLA in healthy donors. Profiled with immunoSEQ multiplex PCR; TCRdb holds only in-frame clones, not every one. The profile shows 130,000 to 150,000 clones, about 91% of them singletons. The sample consisted of PBMCs. The receptors derive from a man aged 18 to 29 in good health and CMV-seropositive. Each CDR3 is given with its conserved first and last residue. D genes are given only for firm matches. Size is stated for part of the rows, as once, few or many counts, or as a class when the clone is expanded.

NA TRBJ2-3 TRBD1 TRBV29-1 CSVGQGRGADTQYF TGCAGCGTAGGACAGGGACGTGGAGCAGATACGCAGTATTTT
NA TRBJ2-7 NA TRBV27 CASSLSGQSSSYEQYF TGTGCCAGCAGTTTATCGGGGCAGTCGAGCTCCTACGAGCAGTACTTC
NA TRBJ2-2 NA TRBV9 CASSVGLGDGTGELFF TGTGCCAGCAGCGTAGGATTGGGAGACGGCACCGGGGAGCTGTTTTTT
NA TRBJ1-4 NA TRBV4-1 CASSQGLNEKLFF TGCGCCAGCAGCCAGGGACTGAACGAAAAACTGTTTTTT
NA TRBJ2-2 NA TRBV5-1 CASRQDNTGELFF TGCGCCAGCAGACAGGATAACACCGGGGAGCTGTTTTTT
NA TRBJ2-1 NA TRBV6-1 CASSVSVELNEQFF TGTGCCAGCAGTGTTAGCGTGGAGCTAAATGAGCAGTTCTTC
NA TRBJ2-2 NA TRBV9 CASSVDSGGGTGELFF TGTGCCAGCAGCGTAGATTCAGGGGGAGGCACCGGGGAGCTGTTTTTT
NA TRBJ1-5 TRBD1 TRBV30 CAWSAGQGNQPQHF TGTGCCTGGAGTGCGGGACAGGGGAATCAGCCCCAGCATTTT
NA TRBJ2-7 NA TRBV6-4 CASSTLPGSDYEQYF TGTGCCAGCAGCACTCTTCCAGGCTCAGACTACGAGCAGTACTTC
NA TRBJ1-1 NA TRBV30 CAWNPNSLNTEAFF TGTGCCTGGAACCCTAACAGCTTGAACACTGAAGCTTTCTTT
NA TRBJ2-1 NA TRBV4-2 CASSQEDGYNEQFF TGTGCCAGCAGCCAGGAGGACGGCTACAATGAGCAGTTCTTC
NA TRBJ1-5 NA TRBV19 CASSSGVGPQHF TGTGCCAGTAGTTCGGGGGTAGGGCCCCAGCATTTT
NA TRBJ2-2 NA TRBV6-4 CASSDSGQGTNTGELFF TGTGCCAGCAGTGACTCGGGTCAGGGGACGAACACCGGGGAGCTGTTTTTT
NA TRBJ2-2 TRBD1 TRBV28 CASSPGGTGRTGELFF TGTGCCAGCAGCCCCGGGGGGACAGGGAGGACCGGGGAGCTGTTTTTT
NA TRBJ2-5 NA TRBV19 CASSIAVGRRTQYF TGTGCCAGTAGTATTGCGGTTGGTAGGAGGACCCAGTACTTC
once TRBJ1-1 NA TRBV12-5 CASGLALANTEAFF TGTGCTAGTGGTTTGGCGTTGGCGAACACTGAAGCTTTCTTT
NA TRBJ2-3 TRBD1 TRBV19 CASSDRETDTQYF TGTGCCAGTAGCGACAGGGAAACAGATACGCAGTATTTT
NA TRBJ2-1 NA TRBV5-6 CASSSARNEQFF TGTGCCAGCAGCTCTGCCAGGAATGAGCAGTTCTTC
NA TRBJ2-1 TRBD2 TRBV6-5 CASSYGVSGLYNEQFF TGTGCCAGCAGTTACGGCGTTAGCGGGCTCTACAATGAGCAGTTCTTC
NA TRBJ1-5 NA TRBV19 CASIRTGAGSGQPQHF TGTGCCAGTATCCGCACTGGGGCGGGAAGCGGTCAGCCCCAGCATTTT
NA TRBJ1-2 NA TRBV4-2 CASSHLDSTHGYTF TGTGCCAGCAGCCACCTAGACTCGACCCATGGCTACACCTTC
NA TRBJ2-1 TRBD2 TRBV27 CASSPGLAGGGHEQFF TGTGCCAGCAGTCCGGGACTAGCGGGAGGTGGGCATGAGCAGTTCTTC
few TRBJ1-6 TRBD1 TRBV6-1 CASSVQGGSNSPLHF TGTGCCAGCAGTGTCCAAGGGGGCTCGAATTCACCCCTCCACTTT
NA TRBJ1-3 NA TRBV6-6 CASIRGLPGNTIYF TGTGCCAGCATAAGAGGGTTGCCCGGAAACACCATATATTTT
NA TRBJ1-3 TRBD1 TRBV28 CASSYHPGGTSGNTIYF TGTGCCAGCAGTTATCATCCAGGGGGAACCTCTGGAAACACCATATATTTT
NA TRBJ1-1 TRBD1 TRBV9 CASSEGTAGEAFF TGTGCCAGCAGCGAGGGGACAGCCGGGGAAGCTTTCTTT
NA TRBJ1-4 TRBD1 TRBV11-1 CASSLPTATGNEKLFF TGTGCCAGCAGCTTACCTACCGCGACAGGGAATGAAAAACTGTTTTTT
NA TRBJ1-6 NA TRBV30 CAWSSIGSISPPLHF TGTGCCTGGAGTTCCATCGGGTCGATTAGTCCACCCCTCCACTTT
NA TRBJ2-7 NA TRBV5-8 CASSLGHRSYEQYF TGTGCCAGCAGCTTGGGACACCGCTCCTACGAGCAGTACTTC
NA TRBJ2-7 TRBD1 TRBV28 CASNHLEEGARGSYEQYF TGTGCCAGCAATCACCTAGAAGAGGGGGCCAGGGGCTCCTACGAGCAGTACTTC
NA TRBJ1-5 NA TRBV5-1 CASSFGHDSNQPQHF TGCGCCAGCAGCTTTGGACACGATAGCAATCAGCCCCAGCATTTT
NA TRBJ2-6 NA TRBV2 CASSFTGANVLTF TGTGCCAGCAGCTTTACTGGGGCCAACGTCCTGACTTTC
NA TRBJ2-7 TRBD1 TRBV7-2 CASTEPGQSSYEQYF TGTGCCAGCACCGAGCCGGGACAGAGCTCCTACGAGCAGTACTTC
NA TRBJ2-2 NA TRBV5-5 CASSHPNVVSGELFF TGTGCCAGCAGCCATCCGAACGTAGTTTCAGGGGAGCTGTTTTTT
NA TRBJ2-7 NA TRBV6-5 CASRSTGRLGEQYF TGTGCCAGCAGGTCGACAGGGAGGTTGGGCGAGCAGTACTTC
NA TRBJ2-7 TRBD1 TRBV27 CASREGTGRDEQYF TGTGCCAGCAGGGAGGGGACAGGGAGGGACGAGCAGTACTTC
NA TRBJ2-5 TRBD1 TRBV6-1 CASIVTGVKTQYF TGTGCCAGCATCGTAACAGGGGTGAAGACCCAGTACTTC
once TRBJ1-5 NA TRBV7-2 CASSFDTGRPQHF TGTGCCAGCAGCTTTGACACTGGCAGGCCCCAGCATTTT
NA TRBJ2-7 NA TRBV7-2 CASSLGGGYEQYF TGTGCCAGCAGCTTAGGTGGGGGGTACGAGCAGTACTTC
NA TRBJ1-6 TRBD1 TRBV2 CASGSQGAAYNSPLHF TGTGCCAGCGGAAGTCAGGGGGCGGCCTATAATTCACCCCTCCACTTT